This is a list of T cell receptor beta chains from one sample in a study of CD8+CD57+ T cells in acquired aplastic anemia. TCRdb called the reads again in MiXCR, with one record for every CDR3 protein. The table shows around 200,000 distinct CDR3 sequences, with about 60% occurring only once. The sample comprised sorted CD4+, CD8+, or CD8+CD57+ T cells (not recorded which) from PBMCs. These receptors were taken from a human donor with aplastic anemia. CDR3s include the opening cysteine and the closing phenylalanine or tryptophan. The D gene is left open where the match is weak. A clone size is listed for some rows: how often the clone was seen (once, few, many), or a class if it is expanded.

V: TRBV5-1; size: NA; D: NA; J: TRBJ2-1; DNA: TGCGCCAGCAGGGAAGCGGCGATCCCTCTTGAGCAGTTCTTC; CDR3: CASREAAIPLEQFF
V: TRBV12-3/TRBV12-4; size: once; D: TRBD1; J: TRBJ2-6; DNA: TGTGCCAGCAGTGTCAGGGGGCCCCTGGGGCTTGGGGCCAACGTCCTGACTTTC; CDR3: CASSVRGPLGLGANVLTF
V: TRBV10-2; size: NA; D: TRBD1; J: TRBJ1-2; DNA: TGCGCCAGCGGTGAGTCAATCTGGGACAGGGGCCACAAGGGCTATGGATACACCTTC; CDR3: CASGESIWDRGHKGYGYTF
V: TRBV24-1; size: NA; D: TRBD2; J: TRBJ2-3; DNA: TGTGCCACCAGTGATTTGACTAGCGGGACCTCGGCAGATACGCAGTATTTT; CDR3: CATSDLTSGTSADTQYF
V: TRBV24-1; size: NA; D: TRBD2; J: TRBJ2-1; DNA: TGTGCCAGCAGTCCGATGCTAAGCGGGATTGGGCAGTTCTTC; CDR3: CASSPMLSGIGQFF
V: TRBV20-1; size: NA; D: NA; J: TRBJ2-5; DNA: TGCAGTGCTCGAGGCGGCTCTCCGGGAGAGACCCAGTACTTC; CDR3: CSARGGSPGETQYF
V: TRBV10-3; size: NA; D: TRBD2; J: TRBJ2-7; DNA: TGTGCCATCAGTGAGTCGAGACTAGCGGGGGACAACGAGCAGTACTTC; CDR3: CAISESRLAGDNEQYF
V: TRBV7-9; size: NA; D: NA; J: TRBJ2-5; DNA: TGTGCCAGCAGCTTAGCGCCTAGGGAGACCCAGTACTTC; CDR3: CASSLAPRETQYF
V: TRBV15; size: few; D: NA; J: TRBJ2-1; DNA: TGTGCCACCAGCAGAGGCGGAGCGGGTGGGAGACGGTTCTTC; CDR3: CATSRGGAGGRRFF
V: TRBV2; size: NA; D: NA; J: TRBJ1-1; DNA: TGTGCCAGCAGTGCCGAGGGGTACACTGAAGCTTTCTTT; CDR3: CASSAEGYTEAFF
V: TRBV7-9; size: NA; D: NA; J: TRBJ1-5; DNA: TGTGCCAGCAGCCGGCAGAGCAATCAGCCCCAGCATTTT; CDR3: CASSRQSNQPQHF
V: TRBV7-3; size: NA; D: TRBD1; J: TRBJ1-2; DNA: TGTGCCAGCAGCCAAGGACAGGGGGCTGGCTACACCTTC; CDR3: CASSQGQGAGYTF
V: TRBV7-2; size: NA; D: NA; J: TRBJ2-1; DNA: TGTGCCAGCAGCTCATCTAGGGGCTCCTACAATGAGCAGTTCTTC; CDR3: CASSSSRGSYNEQFF
V: TRBV12-3/TRBV12-4; size: many; D: NA; J: TRBJ2-7; DNA: TGTGCCAGCAGTTTCCATCCCAGCTACGAGCAGTACTTC; CDR3: CASSFHPSYEQYF
V: TRBV7-9; size: NA; D: TRBD1; J: TRBJ1-5; DNA: TGTGCCAGCAGCGAGACAGGGGCCGCAATTAGGCCCCAGCATTTT; CDR3: CASSETGAAIRPQHF
V: TRBV4-2; size: few; D: NA; J: TRBJ2-1; DNA: TGTGCCAGCAGCCAAGGGCAAAGGGCAGCAAGCTCCTACAATGAGCAGTTCTTC; CDR3: CASSQGQRAASSYNEQFF
V: TRBV29-1; size: few; D: TRBD1; J: TRBJ1-1; DNA: TGCAGCGTTGGGACAGGAGTCGTGAACACTGAAGCTTTCTTT; CDR3: CSVGTGVVNTEAFF
V: TRBV20-1; size: NA; D: NA; J: TRBJ1-1; DNA: TGCAGTGCTAGAGATACATCCGGGAACACTGAAGCTTTCTTT; CDR3: CSARDTSGNTEAFF
V: TRBV6-5; size: many; D: NA; J: TRBJ1-1; DNA: TGTGCCAGCAGTTACTCAGGGCAGGGGAACACTGAAGCTTTCTTT; CDR3: CASSYSGQGNTEAFF
V: TRBV29-1; size: NA; D: NA; J: TRBJ1-2; DNA: TGCAGCGTTGGGGATTGGGTAGGCTATGGCTACACCTTC; CDR3: CSVGDWVGYGYTF
V: TRBV7-2; size: few; D: NA; J: TRBJ1-6; DNA: TGTGCCAGCAGCTTTAATTTGGGGAATTCACCCCTCCACTTT; CDR3: CASSFNLGNSPLHF
V: TRBV10-1; size: NA; D: NA; J: TRBJ1-2; DNA: TGCGCCAGGACGGGACACCATGGCTACACCTTC; CDR3: CARTGHHGYTF